This T cell receptor (beta chain) appears in the sequencing data of a study of shared clonotypes between healthy human individuals. CDR1 and CDR2 (germline): MRHNA, SNTAGT. Trimming removed 5 bases from V and 4 bases from J; junction bases left unmatched: 9. This CDR3 is built from 15 residues. Profiled with immunoSEQ multiplex PCR; TCRdb holds only in-frame clones, not every one. The table records 200,000 to 250,000 clones, just over 65% of them present only once. Donors included only healthy HIV-negative adults lacking recent acute infections or vaccinations. The clonotype originates from a young man in good health. V usage is TRBV6-4 and J usage is TRBJ2-7; 9 nucleotides line up with TRBD2. Sequenced sample: memory CD4+ T cells sorted from blood. Indicated subset: CD45RA-negative fraction. The CDR3, as DNA: TGTGCCAGCAGTCAGTTTGCGACTAGCGGATACGAGCAGTACTTC. Encoded protein: CASSQFATSGYEQYF.